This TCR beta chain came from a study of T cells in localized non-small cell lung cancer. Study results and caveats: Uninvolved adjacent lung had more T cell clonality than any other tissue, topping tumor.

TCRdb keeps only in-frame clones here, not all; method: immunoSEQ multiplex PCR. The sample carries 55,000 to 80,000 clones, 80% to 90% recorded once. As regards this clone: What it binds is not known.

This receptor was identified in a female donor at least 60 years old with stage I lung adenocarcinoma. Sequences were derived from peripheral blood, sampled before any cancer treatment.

CDR3 nucleotide sequence: TGTGCCAGCAGTTACTCTTCTGGCGAAAAACTGTTTTTT. Encoded protein: CASSYSSGEKLFF. This chain uses TRBV6-5 with TRBJ1-4, with D unresolved. Germline V lookup: CDR1 MNHEY, CDR2 SVGAGI. The germline V and J ends were trimmed by 0 bases and 8 bases, with 7 bases remaining between them. This CDR3 contains 13 residues.